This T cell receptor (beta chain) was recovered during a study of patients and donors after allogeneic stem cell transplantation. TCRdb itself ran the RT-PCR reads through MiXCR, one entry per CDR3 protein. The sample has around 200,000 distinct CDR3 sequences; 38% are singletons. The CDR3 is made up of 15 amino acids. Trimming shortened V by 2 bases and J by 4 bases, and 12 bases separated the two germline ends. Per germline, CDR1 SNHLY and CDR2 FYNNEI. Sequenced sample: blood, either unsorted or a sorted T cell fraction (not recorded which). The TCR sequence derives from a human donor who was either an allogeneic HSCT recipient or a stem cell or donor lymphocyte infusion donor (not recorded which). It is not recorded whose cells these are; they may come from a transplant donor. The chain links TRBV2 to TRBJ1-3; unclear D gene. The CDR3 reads CASSEIRLSGNTIYF. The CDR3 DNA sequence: TGTGCCAGCAGTGAAATACGTCTGTCAGGAAACACCATATATTTT. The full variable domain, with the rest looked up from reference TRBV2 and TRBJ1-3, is EPEVTQTPSHQVTQMGQEVILRCVPISNHLYFYWYRQILGQKVEFLVSFYNNEISEKSEIFDDQFSVERPDGSNFTLKIRSTKLEDSAMYFCASSEIRLSGNTIYFGEGSWLTVV.